This is a list of T cell receptor beta chains from one sample in a study of PD-1 blockade in classical Hodgkin lymphoma. Libraries were prepared by immunoSEQ multiplex PCR; TCRdb keeps only in-frame clonotypes and omits some of them. This table holds some 9,300 clones, approximately 81% found once. The sequencing used CD4+ T cells from blood, collected before the fourth cycle of nivolumab. All receptors derive from a human donor with classical Hodgkin lymphoma. Each CDR3 is given without its conserved first and last residue.

j_call | v_call | cdr3_aa
TRBJ2-5 | TRBV5-1 | ASSQQGETQY
TRBJ1-4 | TRBV4-1 | ASSQESPAGARGEKLF
TRBJ1-5 | TRBV15 | ATSRDPEGAQH
TRBJ2-3 | TRBV5-4 | ASSITSSDTQY
TRBJ2-3 | TRBV4-1 | ASSQVVRTSGGLDDSGTQY
TRBJ2-3 | TRBV6-6 | ASSFPGGSTDTQY
TRBJ1-1 | TRBV28 | ASSLGRYEAF
TRBJ2-3 | TRBV10-3 | AILEERGGTDTQY
TRBJ1-1 | TRBV7-2 | ASSLSGETEAF
TRBJ2-6 | TRBV5-8 | ASSLGALSSGANVLT
TRBJ1-6 | TRBV18 | ASSIQSVRGGSPLH
TRBJ2-3 | TRBV6-6 | ASSYGGPTDTQY
TRBJ1-2 | TRBV28 | ASSPYRTGLGYT
TRBJ2-3 | TRBV4-1 | ASSRGLAGGQPSTDTQY
TRBJ2-1 | TRBV6-5 | ASSHSAGRINNEQF
TRBJ1-6 | TRBV30 | AWSGTANSPLH
TRBJ2-7 | TRBV11-2 | ASSLEGQVYEQY
TRBJ1-3 | TRBV29-1 | SVGDRGLGNTIY
TRBJ1-3 | TRBV5-8 | AVTKGISGNTIY
TRBJ2-5 | TRBV6-5 | ASSYDNLGETQY
TRBJ2-3 | TRBV27 | ASSRPLRDTQY
TRBJ2-7 | TRBV5-5 | AGASGLSSYEQY
TRBJ2-5 | TRBV5-1 | ASSLERGETQY
TRBJ2-3 | TRBV7-2 | ASSLGLGQGSDTQY
TRBJ1-3 | TRBV5-1 | ASSDGNTIY